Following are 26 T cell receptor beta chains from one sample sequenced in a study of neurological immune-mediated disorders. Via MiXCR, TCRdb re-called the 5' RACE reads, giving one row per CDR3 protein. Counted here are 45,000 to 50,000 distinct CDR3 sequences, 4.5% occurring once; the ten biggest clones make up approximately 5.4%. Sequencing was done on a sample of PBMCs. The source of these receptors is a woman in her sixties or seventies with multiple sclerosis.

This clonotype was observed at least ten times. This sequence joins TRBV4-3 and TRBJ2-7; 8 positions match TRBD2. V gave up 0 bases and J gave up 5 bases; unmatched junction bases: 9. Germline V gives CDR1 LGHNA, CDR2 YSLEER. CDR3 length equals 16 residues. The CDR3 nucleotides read TGCGCCAGCAGCCAAGATAGCACTAGCGGTCGGCACGAGCAGTACTTC. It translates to CASSQDSTSGRHEQYF.

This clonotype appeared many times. The CDR3, as DNA: TGTGCCAGCAGCTTAGTAGCAAGGGCGGACACCATATATTTT. Residues: CASSLVARADTIYF. V usage is TRBV7-2 and J usage is TRBJ1-3; D remains unclear. Trimming removed 1 base at V and 8 bases at J, with 12 bases between. Germline lookup yields CDR1 SGHTA and CDR2 FQGNSA. The CDR3 runs 14 residues.

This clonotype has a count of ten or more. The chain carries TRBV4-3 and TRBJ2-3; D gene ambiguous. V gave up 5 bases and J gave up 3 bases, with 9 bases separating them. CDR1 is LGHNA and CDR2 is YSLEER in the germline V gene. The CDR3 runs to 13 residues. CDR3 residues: CASSFASTDTQYF. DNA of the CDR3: TGCGCCAGCAGCTTCGCTTCGACAGATACGCAGTATTTT.

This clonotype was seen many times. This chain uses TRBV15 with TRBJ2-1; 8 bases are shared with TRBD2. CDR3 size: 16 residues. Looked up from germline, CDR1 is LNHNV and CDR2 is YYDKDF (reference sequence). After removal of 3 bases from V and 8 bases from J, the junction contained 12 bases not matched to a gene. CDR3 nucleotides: TGTGCCACCAGCAGCAACATAGCGGGAACGGGCTATGAGCAGTTCTTC. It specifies CATSSNIAGTGYEQFF. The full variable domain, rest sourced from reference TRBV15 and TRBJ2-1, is DAMVIQNPRYQVTQFGKPVTLSCSQTLNHNVMYWYQQKSSQAPKLLFHYYDKDFNNEADTPDNFQSRRPNTSFCFLDIRSPGLGDTAMYLCATSSNIAGTGYEQFFGPGTRLTVL.

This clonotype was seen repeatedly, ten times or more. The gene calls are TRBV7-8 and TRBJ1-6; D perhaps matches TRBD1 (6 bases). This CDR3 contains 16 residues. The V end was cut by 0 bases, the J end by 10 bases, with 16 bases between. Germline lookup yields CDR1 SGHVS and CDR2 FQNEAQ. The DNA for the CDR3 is TGTGCCAGCAGCTTAGCGTGGGGGCGCGAGAAATCACCCCTCCACTTT. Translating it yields CASSLAWGREKSPLHF.

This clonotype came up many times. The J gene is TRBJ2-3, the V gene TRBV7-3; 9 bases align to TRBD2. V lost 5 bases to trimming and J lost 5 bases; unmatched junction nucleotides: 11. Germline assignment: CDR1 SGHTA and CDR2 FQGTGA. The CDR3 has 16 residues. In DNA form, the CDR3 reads TGTGCCAGCAGCCCCCGTCTAGCGGGGAGTGGAGATACGCAGTATTTT. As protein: CASSPRLAGSGDTQYF.

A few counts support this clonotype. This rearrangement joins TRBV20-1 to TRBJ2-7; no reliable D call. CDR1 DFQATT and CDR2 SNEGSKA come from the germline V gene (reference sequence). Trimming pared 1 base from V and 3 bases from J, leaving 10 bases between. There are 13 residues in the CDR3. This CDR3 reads CSARGMGNYEQYV. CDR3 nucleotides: TGCAGTGCTAGAGGGATGGGTAACTACGAGCAGTACGTC.

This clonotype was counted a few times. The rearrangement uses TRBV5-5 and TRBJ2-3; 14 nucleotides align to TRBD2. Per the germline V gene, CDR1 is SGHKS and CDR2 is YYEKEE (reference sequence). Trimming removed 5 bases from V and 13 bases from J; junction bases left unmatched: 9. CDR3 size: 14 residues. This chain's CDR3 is CASSSGLAGVREYF. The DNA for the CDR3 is TGTGCCAGCAGTTCGGGACTAGCGGGAGTCAGGGAGTATTTT.

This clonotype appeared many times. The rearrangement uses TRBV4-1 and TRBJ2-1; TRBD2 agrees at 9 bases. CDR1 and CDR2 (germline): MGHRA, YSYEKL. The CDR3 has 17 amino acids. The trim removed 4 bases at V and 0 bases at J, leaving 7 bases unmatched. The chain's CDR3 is CASSPGLARGSYNEQFF. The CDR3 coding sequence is TGCGCCAGCAGCCCTGGACTAGCGAGAGGCTCCTACAATGAGCAGTTCTTC.

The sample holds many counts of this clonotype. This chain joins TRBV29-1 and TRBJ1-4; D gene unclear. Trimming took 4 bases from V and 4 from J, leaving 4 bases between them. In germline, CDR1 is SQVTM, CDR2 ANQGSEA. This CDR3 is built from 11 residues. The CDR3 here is CSVGVNEKLFF. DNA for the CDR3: TGCAGCGTTGGGGTTAATGAAAAACTGTTTTTT.

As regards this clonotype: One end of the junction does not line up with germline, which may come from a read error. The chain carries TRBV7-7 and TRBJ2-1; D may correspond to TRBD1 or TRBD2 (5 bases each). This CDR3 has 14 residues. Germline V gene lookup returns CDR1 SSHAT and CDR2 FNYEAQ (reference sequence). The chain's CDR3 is CASSPTGQGNEQFF. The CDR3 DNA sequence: TGTGCTAGCAGCCCGACGGGGCAGGGAAATGAGCAGTTCTTC. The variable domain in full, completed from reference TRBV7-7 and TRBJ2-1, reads GAGVSQSPRYKVTKRGQDVTLRCDPISSHATLYWYQQALGQGPEFLTYFNYEAQPDKSGLPSDRFSAERPEGSISTLTIQRTEQRDSAMYRCASSPTGQGNEQFFGPGTRLTVL.

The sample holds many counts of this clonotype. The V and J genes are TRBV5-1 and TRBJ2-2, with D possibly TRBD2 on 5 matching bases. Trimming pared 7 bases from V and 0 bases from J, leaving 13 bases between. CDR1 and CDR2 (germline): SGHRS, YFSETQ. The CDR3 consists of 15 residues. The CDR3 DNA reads TGCGCCAGCTTCACCTCCGGGGCGAACACCGGGGAGCTGTTTTTT. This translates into CASFTSGANTGELFF.

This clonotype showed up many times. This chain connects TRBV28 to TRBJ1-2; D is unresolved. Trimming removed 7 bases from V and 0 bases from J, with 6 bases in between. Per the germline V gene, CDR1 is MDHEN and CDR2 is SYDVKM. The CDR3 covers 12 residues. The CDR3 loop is CASISANYGYTF. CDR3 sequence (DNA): TGTGCCAGCATATCAGCTAACTATGGCTACACCTTC.

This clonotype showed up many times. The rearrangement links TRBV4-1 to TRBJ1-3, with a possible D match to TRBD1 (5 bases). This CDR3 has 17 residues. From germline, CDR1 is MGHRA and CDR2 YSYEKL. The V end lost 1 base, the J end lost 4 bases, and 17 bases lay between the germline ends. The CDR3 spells CASSQGTNRGSGNTIYF. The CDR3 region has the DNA TGCGCCAGCAGCCAAGGAACCAACCGGGGGTCCGGAAACACCATATATTTT.

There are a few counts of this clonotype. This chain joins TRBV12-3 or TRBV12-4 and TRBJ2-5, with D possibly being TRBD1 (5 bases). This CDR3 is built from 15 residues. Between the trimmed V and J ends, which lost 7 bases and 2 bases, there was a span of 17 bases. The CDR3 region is CASTPDRVTQETQYF. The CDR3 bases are TGTGCCAGCACCCCAGACAGAGTTACGCAAGAGACCCAGTACTTC.

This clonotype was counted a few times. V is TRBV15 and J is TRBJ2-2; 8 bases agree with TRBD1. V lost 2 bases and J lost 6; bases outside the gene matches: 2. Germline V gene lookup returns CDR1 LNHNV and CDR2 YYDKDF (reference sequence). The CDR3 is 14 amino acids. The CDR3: CATSRRTGSGELFF. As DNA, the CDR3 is TGTGCCACCAGCAGACGGACAGGGTCCGGGGAGCTGTTTTTT. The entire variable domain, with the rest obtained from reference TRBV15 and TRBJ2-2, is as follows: DAMVIQNPRYQVTQFGKPVTLSCSQTLNHNVMYWYQQKSSQAPKLLFHYYDKDFNNEADTPDNFQSRRPNTSFCFLDIRSPGLGDTAMYLCATSRRTGSGELFFGEGSRLTVL.

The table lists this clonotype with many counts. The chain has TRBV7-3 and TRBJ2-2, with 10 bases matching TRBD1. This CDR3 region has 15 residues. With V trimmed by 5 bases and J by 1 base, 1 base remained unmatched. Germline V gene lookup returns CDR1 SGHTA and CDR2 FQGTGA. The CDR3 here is CASSRDRGNTGELFF. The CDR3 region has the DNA TGTGCCAGCAGCCGGGACAGGGGGAACACCGGGGAGCTGTTTTTT.

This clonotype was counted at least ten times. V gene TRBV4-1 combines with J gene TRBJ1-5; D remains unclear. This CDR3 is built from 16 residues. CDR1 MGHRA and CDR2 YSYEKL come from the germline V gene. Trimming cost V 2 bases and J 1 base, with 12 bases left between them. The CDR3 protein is CASSQSLAGSNQPQHF. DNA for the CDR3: TGCGCCAGCAGCCAATCCCTGGCTGGGAGCAATCAGCCCCAGCATTTT.

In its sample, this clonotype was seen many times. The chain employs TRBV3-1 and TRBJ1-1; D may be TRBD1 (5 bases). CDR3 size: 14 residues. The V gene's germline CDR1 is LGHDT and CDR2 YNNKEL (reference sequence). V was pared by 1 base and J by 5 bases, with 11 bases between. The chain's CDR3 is CASSQAGRKTEAFF. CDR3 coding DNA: TGTGCCAGCAGCCAAGCAGGGAGAAAGACTGAAGCTTTCTTT.

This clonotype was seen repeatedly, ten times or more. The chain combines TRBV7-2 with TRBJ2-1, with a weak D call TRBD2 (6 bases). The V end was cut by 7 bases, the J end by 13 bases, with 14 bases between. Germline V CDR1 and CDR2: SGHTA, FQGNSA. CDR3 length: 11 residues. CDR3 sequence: CASTLGGTQFF. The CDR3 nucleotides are TGTGCCAGCACCCTCGGGGGTACCCAGTTCTTC.

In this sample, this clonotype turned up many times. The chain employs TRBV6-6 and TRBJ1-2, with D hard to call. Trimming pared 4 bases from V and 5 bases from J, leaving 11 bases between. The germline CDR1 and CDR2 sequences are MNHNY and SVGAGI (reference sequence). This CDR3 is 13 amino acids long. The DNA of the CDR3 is TGTGCCAGCAGTTTGACACTCCCATATGGCTACACCTTC. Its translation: CASSLTLPYGYTF.

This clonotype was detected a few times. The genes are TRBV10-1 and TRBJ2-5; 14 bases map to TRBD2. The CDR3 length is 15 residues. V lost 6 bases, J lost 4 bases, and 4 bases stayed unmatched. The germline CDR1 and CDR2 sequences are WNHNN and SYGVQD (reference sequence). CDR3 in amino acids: CASSPGTSGGETQYF. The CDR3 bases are TGCGCCAGCAGCCCCGGGACTAGCGGGGGAGAGACCCAGTACTTC.

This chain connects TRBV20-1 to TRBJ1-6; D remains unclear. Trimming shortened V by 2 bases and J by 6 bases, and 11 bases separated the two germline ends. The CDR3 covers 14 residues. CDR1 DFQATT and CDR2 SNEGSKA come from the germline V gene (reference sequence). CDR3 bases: TGCAGTGCTAGACCCCTGGGTCGTAATTCACCCCTCCACTTT. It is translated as CSARPLGRNSPLHF.

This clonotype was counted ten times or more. The CDR3: CAISESFSSLQETQYF. In DNA form, the CDR3 reads TGTGCCATCAGTGAGTCGTTTTCTTCGCTACAAGAGACCCAGTACTTC. This chain connects TRBV10-3 to TRBJ2-5; D ambiguous. The CDR3 totals 16 residues. V lost 0 bases, J lost 2 bases, and 13 bases lay in between. From germline, CDR1 is ENHRY and CDR2 SYGVKD.

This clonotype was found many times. In DNA, the CDR3 is TGTGCCAGCAGACAGGACAGGGGTGGGGATGAGCAGTTCTTC. Translation gives CASRQDRGGDEQFF. This chain joins TRBV2 and TRBJ2-1, with 9 positions matching TRBD1. The CDR3 is made up of 14 amino acids. Trimming removed 6 bases from V and 8 bases from J; junction bases left unmatched: 8. Looked up from germline, CDR1 is SNHLY and CDR2 is FYNNEI.

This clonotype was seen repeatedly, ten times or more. CDR3 DNA sequence: TGTGCCAGCAGTTACCCTGCCAGGGAGCGTGCAACTAATGAAAAACTGTTTTTT. Translating it yields CASSYPARERATNEKLFF. The J gene is TRBJ1-4, the V gene TRBV6-5, with TRBD1 as a possible D gene (5 bases). This CDR3 contains 18 residues. Per germline, CDR1 MNHEY and CDR2 SVGAGI. The V and J ends lost 2 bases and 0 bases respectively, with 16 bases between them.